A selection of T cell receptor beta chains follows, all from one sample in a study of blood T cell repertoires in COVID-19. TCRdb's copy holds only in-frame clones and misses some; the assay was immunoSEQ multiplex PCR. The data show around 290,000 clones, 80% to 95% seen once. The sample was PBMCs or T cells enriched from blood (not recorded which). The receptor set was obtained from a woman in her 30s who had recovered from COVID-19. Both conserved end residues are part of each CDR3. A D gene is named only where the DNA matches it firmly. Clone size is given for some rows only: seen once, a few or many times, or a class if the clone is expanded.

abundance: NA; d_gene: TRBD1; v_gene: TRBV11-2; j_gene: TRBJ1-5; CDR3nt: TGTGCCAGCAGCTTGGGACAGGGGGGACAGCCCCAGCATTTT; CDR3aa: CASSLGQGGQPQHF
abundance: NA; d_gene: NA; v_gene: TRBV20-1; j_gene: TRBJ2-4; CDR3nt: TGCAGTGCTAGTAAAGACAGGTCAAGGGCCAAAAACATTCAGTACTTC; CDR3aa: CSASKDRSRAKNIQYF
abundance: once; d_gene: TRBD1; v_gene: TRBV6-5; j_gene: TRBJ1-5; CDR3nt: TGTGCCAGCAGTCTCGACAGGGTTGGCAATCAGCCCCAGCATTTT; CDR3aa: CASSLDRVGNQPQHF
abundance: NA; d_gene: TRBD2; v_gene: TRBV6-5; j_gene: TRBJ2-7; CDR3nt: TGTGCCAGTCGGACTAGCGGGAGGTTCGAGCAGTACTTC; CDR3aa: CASRTSGRFEQYF
abundance: NA; d_gene: NA; v_gene: TRBV6-5; j_gene: TRBJ1-5; CDR3nt: TGTGCCAGCAGTTACGAGAGGGAGCATGCTCAGCCCCAGCATTTT; CDR3aa: CASSYEREHAQPQHF
abundance: few; d_gene: NA; v_gene: TRBV9; j_gene: TRBJ2-2; CDR3nt: TGTGCCAGCAGCGGGACTCCGGACACCGGGGAGCTGTTTTTT; CDR3aa: CASSGTPDTGELFF
abundance: NA; d_gene: TRBD2; v_gene: TRBV11-2; j_gene: TRBJ2-1; CDR3nt: TGTGCCAGCAGCTCCGCACCCCTAGCGGGAGGTTACAATGAGCAGTTCTTC; CDR3aa: CASSSAPLAGGYNEQFF
abundance: NA; d_gene: NA; v_gene: TRBV7-2; j_gene: TRBJ1-1; CDR3nt: TGTGCCAGCAGCTTAGCAGAGCGGGGGGGGAGACCTGAAGCTTTCTTT; CDR3aa: CASSLAERGGRPEAFF
abundance: NA; d_gene: TRBD1; v_gene: TRBV29-1; j_gene: TRBJ1-2; CDR3nt: TGCAGCGTGACAGGGAGCTATGGCTACACCTTC; CDR3aa: CSVTGSYGYTF
abundance: NA; d_gene: NA; v_gene: TRBV20-1; j_gene: TRBJ1-3; CDR3nt: TGCAGTGCTAGTACAGGGAGCTCTGGAAACACCATATATTTT; CDR3aa: CSASTGSSGNTIYF